This passage covers 26 T cell receptor beta chains from one sample sequenced in a study of blood T cells in healthy people across ages. Primed by a sample-barcoded 5' primer and a J-beta primer mix, a second PCR proceeded for roughly 7 to 11 cycles. TCRdb re-called the 5' RACE reads with MiXCR, one entry per CDR3 protein. This sample has roughly 800,000 distinct CDR3 sequences, with about 62% found just once. The specimen was blood. These receptors all stem from a man aged 30 to 45 in good health.

This clonotype was observed a handful of times. The chain links TRBV5-6 to TRBJ2-1; D perhaps matches TRBD2 (5 bases). Trimming removed 2 bases from V and 4 bases from J, with 16 bases in between. CDR3 size: 16 residues. Germline V CDR1 and CDR2: SGHDT, YYEEEE. The CDR3 nucleotides read TGTGCCAGCAGCTTTAGTGTTGGACGAGGGTACAATGAGCAGTTCTTC. Translated, it gives CASSFSVGRGYNEQFF.

This clonotype was seen only a few times. The V call is TRBV20-1, the J call TRBJ2-7; D is undetermined. From germline, CDR1 is DFQATT and CDR2 SNEGSKA (reference sequence). Trimming took 3 bases from V and 0 from J, leaving 6 bases between them. This CDR3 region has 12 residues. The CDR3 DNA reads as TGCAGTGCTAGGGAATACTCCTACGAGCAGTACTTC. It specifies CSAREYSYEQYF.

The genes are TRBV2 and TRBJ1-4; D not certain. The length of the CDR3 is 17 residues. Trimming stripped 6 bases from V and 0 bases from J, with 17 bases between. The germline V gene has CDR1 SNHLY and CDR2 FYNNEI. As DNA, the CDR3 is TGTGCCAGCAGCGCCCGCCCCCTGACGTCAACTAATGAAAAACTGTTTTTT. It specifies CASSARPLTSTNEKLFF.

The chain has TRBV20-1 and TRBJ2-3; D may be TRBD2 (5 bases). Germline CDR1 reads DFQATT; CDR2 reads SNEGSKA (reference sequence). V lost 1 base to trimming and J lost 2 bases, with 16 bases between them. The CDR3 runs 16 residues. The CDR3 sequence: CSARVYERGFTDTQYF. For the CDR3, the DNA is TGCAGTGCTAGAGTTTATGAGAGAGGGTTCACAGATACGCAGTATTTT.

V gene TRBV10-3 combines with J gene TRBJ2-5; 14 bases agree with TRBD2. Unmatched junction bases numbered 3, after V lost 4 bases and J lost 2 bases. The germline gives CDR1 ENHRY, CDR2 SYGVKD. The CDR3 extends over 16 amino acids. The CDR3 DNA reads as TGTGCCATCAGTGCCCGGACTAGCGGGGGGCAAGAGACCCAGTACTTC. Translated, it gives CAISARTSGGQETQYF.

This clonotype was recorded only once. The rearrangement joins TRBV20-1 to TRBJ2-7; 8 positions match TRBD2. The end of the DNA fits TRBJ2-5 better, so the J call may be wrong. The CDR3 extends over 15 amino acids. Germline V gene lookup returns CDR1 DFQATT and CDR2 SNEGSKA (reference sequence). The CDR3 sequence: CSALPTTAGVWTQYF. The CDR3 coding sequence is TGCAGTGCCTTACCGACCACAGCGGGAGTGTGGACCCAGTACTTC.

This clonotype occurred a few times. The chain joins TRBV20-1 to TRBJ2-7; D possibly uses TRBD1 or TRBD2 (5 bases each). V dropped 3 bases and J dropped 3 bases, with 12 bases sitting between them. Germline lookup yields CDR1 DFQATT and CDR2 SNEGSKA (reference sequence). CDR3 length equals 13 residues. The CDR3 DNA sequence: TGCAGTGCTAGGTCGGGACCAAGCTACGAGCAGTACTTC. Protein product: CSARSGPSYEQYF.

The chain recombines TRBV20-1 with TRBJ2-3, with a possible D match to TRBD2 (6 bases). V gave up 6 bases and J gave up 4 bases, with 14 bases separating them. The CDR3 length is 13 residues. Germline V gene data show CDR1 as DFQATT and CDR2 as SNEGSKA (reference sequence). CDR3 amino acids: CSAPTSYADTQYF. The CDR3 DNA reads as TGCAGTGCCCCTACTAGCTACGCAGATACGCAGTATTTT.

The chain couples TRBV12-3 or TRBV12-4 to TRBJ2-7; no clear D. V gave up 6 bases and J gave up 1 base, with 10 bases separating them. The CDR3 contains 13 residues. CDR3 region: CASSVRNSYEQYF. CDR3 nucleotides: TGTGCCAGCAGCGTAAGAAATTCCTACGAGCAGTACTTC.

The chain couples TRBV6-5 to TRBJ2-1, with D tentatively TRBD2 (5 bases). Trimming pared 5 bases from V and 10 bases from J, leaving 15 bases between. Germline lookup yields CDR1 MNHEY and CDR2 SVGAGI. The CDR3 has 13 residues. The CDR3 sequence is CASSTGTYYEQFF. CDR3 bases: TGTGCCAGCAGTACGGGAACCTACTACGAGCAGTTCTTC.

This clonotype was detected only a few times. This rearrangement joins TRBV14 to TRBJ2-3; a weak D match, TRBD1 (6 bases). Germline assignment: CDR1 SGHDN and CDR2 FVKESK. The length of the CDR3 is 14 residues. V lost 3 bases, J lost 4 bases, and 11 bases lay in between. CDR3 sequence (DNA): TGTGCCAGCAGCCATGCAGGGGCAGCAGATACGCAGTATTTT. This codes for CASSHAGAADTQYF.

This clonotype was recorded a few times. The J gene is TRBJ1-2, the V gene TRBV20-1; the D gene is possibly TRBD1 (5 bases). The germline V gene encodes CDR1 DFQATT and CDR2 SNEGSKA (reference sequence). The ends were cut back, 6 bases at V and 2 bases at J, with 13 bases in the middle. The CDR3 spans 13 residues. The CDR3 loop reads CSAVDTLNYGYTF. In DNA form, the CDR3 reads TGCAGTGCGGTGGACACCTTGAACTATGGCTACACCTTC.

In its sample, this clonotype was seen a few times. The genes are TRBV5-1 and TRBJ1-4; TRBD1 might be the D (5 bases). The CDR3 consists of 14 residues. Germline V gene data show CDR1 as SGHRS and CDR2 as YFSETQ. Trimming took 5 bases from V and 4 from J, leaving 12 bases between them. In DNA, the CDR3 is TGCGCCAGCAGGGAGGACACAAATAATGAAAAACTGTTTTTT. It yields the protein CASREDTNNEKLFF.

This clonotype occurred a few times. The chain carries TRBV6-5 and TRBJ2-5; 8 bases fit TRBD1. There are 13 residues in the CDR3. The V and J ends lost 2 bases and 7 bases, in that order; junction bases with no gene match: 3. Germline V gene lookup returns CDR1 MNHEY and CDR2 SVGAGI. The CDR3 DNA is TGTGCCAGCAGTTACGCAGGGGGCCGGACCCAGTACTTC. This sequence encodes CASSYAGGRTQYF.

This chain uses TRBV29-1 with TRBJ1-2; 9 bases fit TRBD1. CDR1 is SQVTM, CDR2 ANQGSEA, per germline. V lost 6 bases, J lost 7 bases, and 18 bases stayed unmatched. The CDR3 consists of 16 residues. CDR3 residues: CSVAGTGTIWGRGYTF. DNA of the CDR3: TGCAGCGTAGCCGGGACAGGGACGATTTGGGGGCGTGGCTACACCTTC.

This clonotype was counted between two and nine times. The CDR3 DNA reads TGCGCCAGCAGCTTCCGGGAGCAACGAACAGATACGCAGTATTTT. Amino acids: CASSFREQRTDTQYF. The chain has TRBV5-1 and TRBJ2-3; a weak D match, TRBD2 (6 bases). The CDR3 spans 15 residues. In germline, CDR1 is SGHRS, CDR2 YFSETQ. V gave up 2 bases and J gave up 3 bases, with 13 bases separating them.

The rearrangement links TRBV7-6 to TRBJ2-5; perhaps TRBD2 as D (5 bases). This CDR3 spans 16 amino acids. The germline V gene encodes CDR1 SGHVS and CDR2 FNYEAQ. V lost 3 bases and J lost 3, with 17 bases in between. For the CDR3, the DNA is TGTGCCAGCAGCTTGGGCTCTAGCCAGGTTAAAGAGACCCAGTACTTC. Protein: CASSLGSSQVKETQYF.

The chain uses TRBV10-3 and TRBJ1-6, with D possibly TRBD1 on 5 matching bases. This CDR3 spans 14 amino acids. Germline V gene sequence: CDR1 ENHRY, CDR2 SYGVKD. Deletions cut 4 bases from V and 8 bases from J, with 12 bases between. CDR3 in amino acids: CAISGSTDYSPLHF. DNA of the CDR3: TGTGCCATCAGTGGATCGACAGATTATTCACCCCTCCACTTT.

V and J are TRBV30 and TRBJ1-4; D call uncertain. CDR1 GTSNPN and CDR2 SVGIG come from the germline V gene (reference sequence). V was clipped by 2 bases and J by 8 bases, with 12 bases between them. CDR3 length: 13 amino acids. DNA of the CDR3: TGTGCCTGGAGTCTTAGGGTTGGAGAAAAACTGTTTTTT. As protein: CAWSLRVGEKLFF.

V gene TRBV11-2 combines with J gene TRBJ2-1; D tentatively reads TRBD1 or TRBD2 (5 bases each). The J call may be incorrect, as the DNA end agrees better with TRBJ2-7. The length of the CDR3 is 15 residues. From germline, CDR1 is SGHAT and CDR2 FQNNGV. CDR3 residues: CASSLGGSSYNEQYF. In DNA form, the CDR3 reads TGTGCCAGCAGCTTAGGGGGGAGCTCCTACAATGAGCAGTACTTC.

V usage is TRBV29-1 and J usage is TRBJ2-5, with unresolved D. Germline CDR1 and CDR2: SQVTM and ANQGSEA. The CDR3 is 14 residues long. Trimming pared 5 bases from V and 0 bases from J, leaving 13 bases between. The DNA for the CDR3 is TGCAGCGTTAACCGGCAGCGCCACCAAGAGACCCAGTACTTC. This translates into CSVNRQRHQETQYF.

This chain connects TRBV12-3 or TRBV12-4 to TRBJ1-2; D call uncertain. Trimming pared 3 bases from V and 4 bases from J, leaving 9 bases between. The CDR3 contains 13 residues. CDR3 in amino acids: CASSLTLRYGYTF. CDR3 sequence (DNA): TGTGCCAGCAGTTTGACCCTACGCTATGGCTACACCTTC.

V is TRBV20-1 and J is TRBJ1-2; TRBD1 agrees at 9 bases. Per the germline V gene, CDR1 is DFQATT and CDR2 is SNEGSKA (reference sequence). The J segment lost 8 bases and the V segment lost 7 bases, leaving 14 bases of the junction unmatched. This CDR3 has 14 residues. The CDR3 nucleotides are TGCAGTGTTATGACTCCGGGACAGGGAAGCGGCTACACCTTC. This encodes CSVMTPGQGSGYTF.

This rearrangement joins TRBV9 to TRBJ1-2, with D unresolved. V was pared by 6 bases and J by 5 bases, with 29 bases between. The CDR3 runs 18 residues. Per the germline V gene, CDR1 is SGDLS and CDR2 is YYNGEE. CDR3 loop: CASNAISGNVLLGYGYTF. DNA of the CDR3: TGTGCCAGCAACGCTATCTCCGGGAACGTCCTCCTAGGATATGGCTACACCTTC.

This clonotype came up a few times. The chain couples TRBV25-1 to TRBJ2-6; 9 bases agree with TRBD1. The V and J ends lost 2 bases and 2 bases, in that order; junction bases with no gene match: 7. Looked up from germline, CDR1 is MGHDK and CDR2 is SYGVNS. CDR3 length equals 18 residues. The CDR3 loop is CASSEPGQGLAGANVLTF. Here the CDR3 DNA reads TGTGCCAGCAGTGAACCGGGACAGGGTCTCGCTGGGGCCAACGTCCTGACTTTC. The full variable domain, in which reference TRBV25-1 and TRBJ2-6 provide the parts outside the CDR3, is EADIYQTPRYLVIGTGKKITLECSQTMGHDKMYWYQQDPGMELHLIHYSYGVNSTEKGDLSSESTVSRIRTEHFPLTLESARPSHTSQYLCASSEPGQGLAGANVLTFGAGSRLTVL.

The chain employs TRBV7-6 and TRBJ2-1; D is ambiguous. V was shortened by 1 base and J by 0 bases, with 16 bases between the two germline ends. CDR1 SGHVS and CDR2 FNYEAQ come from the germline V gene. CDR3 size: 18 residues. CDR3 in amino acids: CASSLEIGGENSYNEQFF. CDR3 DNA: TGTGCCAGCAGCTTAGAGATTGGCGGCGAGAACTCCTACAATGAGCAGTTCTTC.